This T cell receptor (beta chain) is from a study of blood T cells in healthy people across ages. Whole-study findings and limits: No conclusive comparison of naive versus antigen-experienced cells was possible with unsorted PBMCs.

There are 16 residues in the CDR3. Germline V gene lookup returns CDR1 MNHEY and CDR2 SVGAGI. Germline trimming cut 4 bases from V and 7 bases from J; bases unmatched to any gene: 15. Remarks on this clonotype: The antigen is unknown.

Combining a sample-barcoded 5' primer with a J-beta primer mix, a second PCR ran for roughly 6 to 12 cycles. A 12-random-nucleotide template-switch adaptor tagged each cDNA molecule. TCRdb redid the calling of the 5' RACE reads with MiXCR, one entry per CDR3 protein. The table has some 1.5 million distinct CDR3 sequences, roughly two fifths seen once; the top ten hold 4%. The sequenced material came from blood. The TCR comes from a woman under 30 in good health. V and J are TRBV6-5 and TRBJ2-7; 8 positions match TRBD1. In DNA form, the CDR3 reads TGTGCCAGCAGTTCCCCACCCCGGACAGGGAGGCATGAGCAGTACTTC. This translates into CASSSPPRTGRHEQYF.